This TCR beta chain is from a study of spatial heterogeneity in lung cancer. About the research overall: Detection of beta-chain sequences consistently exceeded that of alpha-chain sequences.

This CDR3 is 16 amino acids long. Germline V gene sequence: CDR1 DFQATT, CDR2 SNEGSKA (reference sequence). Between the trimmed V and J ends, which lost 0 bases and 0 bases, there was a span of 9 bases. Regarding time point: sample taken at primary tumor resection. The study sequenced unsorted whole RNA from tumor, nontumor lung or frozen PBMC. The donors were 72 patients with non-small cell lung cancer that was early-stage and untreated. The study tagged each TCR cDNA molecule with a unique molecular identifier. MiXCR was run by TCRdb on the 5' RACE reads, yielding one entry per CDR3 protein. Found here are 50,000 or so distinct CDR3 sequences, 6% to 9.5% of them singletons; the top ten hold approximately 13%.

This TCR derives from a female donor with early-stage non-small cell lung cancer. V gene TRBV20-1 combines with J gene TRBJ1-6; no clear D gene. The starting material was PBMCs, obtained at surgery. The CDR3 is CSARDAGDSYNSPLHF. CDR3 bases: TGCAGTGCTAGAGATGCGGGCGACTCCTATAATTCACCCCTCCACTTT.